What follows are 28 T cell receptor beta chains derived from one specimen sequenced in a study of T cell responses to AZD1222 COVID-19 vaccine. Profiling relied on immunoSEQ multiplex PCR, and the TCRdb table lists in-frame clones only, not all of them. The profile shows 95,000 to 150,000 clones, approximately 86% of them singletons. The sample was peripheral blood, taken on day 0 of AZD1222 vaccination. These receptors were collected from an adult in good health.

The V and J genes are TRBV10-3 and TRBJ1-1, with 11 bases aligning to TRBD1. There are 17 residues in the CDR3. The V segment lost 11 bases and the J segment 0 bases; nucleotides outside the gene matches: 14. Germline V lookup: CDR1 ENHRY, CDR2 SYGVKD. CDR3 nucleotides: TGTGCCCACCAGGCCGGGACAGGGGGGATCATGAACACTGAAGCTTTCTTT. Protein sequence: CAHQAGTGGIMNTEAFF.

The chain is built from TRBV5-4 and TRBJ2-5, with a weak D call TRBD1 (6 bases). There are 13 residues in the CDR3. In germline, CDR1 is SGHNT, CDR2 YYREEE (reference sequence). V was shortened by 4 bases and J by 2 bases, with 9 bases between the two germline ends. The CDR3 is CASSPGQQETQYF. In DNA form, the CDR3 reads TGTGCCAGCAGCCCCGGACAGCAAGAGACCCAGTACTTC.

About this clone itself: Other DNA sequences from this sample encode an identical CDR3 as well. The chain employs TRBV7-8 and TRBJ1-2; D uncertain. CDR1 and CDR2 (germline): SGHVS, FQNEAQ. Trimming removed 2 bases from V and 0 bases from J, with 10 bases in between. This CDR3 has 15 amino acids. The chain's CDR3 is CASSLLSGANYGYTF. In nucleotides, the CDR3 is TGTGCCAGCAGCTTACTCTCGGGAGCTAACTATGGCTACACCTTC.

The V and J genes are TRBV11-3 and TRBJ2-7, with no clear D. The CDR3 runs 13 residues. The V end was cut by 5 bases, the J end by 7 bases, with 15 bases between. Germline V gene data show CDR1 as SGHNT and CDR2 as YENEEA. In nucleotides, the CDR3 is TGTGCCAGCAGCCCCTCCGGTAAGATGGAGCAGTACTTC. Encoded protein: CASSPSGKMEQYF.

On this clone itself: One end of the junction fails to match germline, which may point to a read error. The identical CDR3 is also encoded by other nucleotide sequences in the sample. CDR3 nucleotides: TGCGCCAGCAGCCAAGAGGGCCAAATCGCTTACGAGCAATACTTC. Translating gives CASSQEGQIAYEQYF. The chain links TRBV4-1 to TRBJ2-7; D ambiguous. Germline V lookup: CDR1 MGHRA, CDR2 YSYEKL. The CDR3 extends over 15 amino acids.

This chain links TRBV9 with TRBJ2-3, with 8 nucleotides matching TRBD2. V was clipped by 4 bases and J by 1 base; unmatched bases: 11. The CDR3 contains 17 residues. Per the germline V gene, CDR1 is SGDLS and CDR2 is YYNGEE. The CDR3 bases are TGTGCCAGCAGCTCCGGGGTAGCGGGGTCGGGCACAGATACGCAGTATTTT. This codes for CASSSGVAGSGTDTQYF.

The V gene is TRBV5-1, the J gene TRBJ2-1; possible D gene TRBD1, 5 bases. V gave up 4 bases and J gave up 8 bases, with 13 bases separating them. The CDR3 is made up of 13 amino acids. CDR1 and CDR2 (germline): SGHRS, YFSETQ. CDR3 protein: CASSNPTDDEQFF. Here the CDR3 DNA reads TGCGCCAGCAGCAACCCGACAGACGATGAGCAGTTCTTC.

V usage is TRBV6-5 and J usage is TRBJ2-5, with a weak D call TRBD1 (5 bases). V lost 4 bases, J lost 3 bases, and 15 bases lay in between. Germline V gene data show CDR1 as MNHEY and CDR2 as SVGAGI. The CDR3 spans 15 residues. For the CDR3, the DNA is TGTGCCAGCAGTTCTCCAAGGGGTTCTGAAGAGACCCAGTACTTC. Encoded protein: CASSSPRGSEETQYF.

The chain combines TRBV3-1 (or the pseudogene TRBV3-2) with TRBJ2-2, with 9 bases that match TRBD2. Germline V gene lookup returns CDR1 LGHDT and CDR2 YNNKEL (reference sequence). V shed 3 bases, J shed 1 base, and the junction held 0 bases outside the gene matches. The CDR3 runs to 15 residues. In nucleotides, the CDR3 is TGTGCCAGCAGCCATAGCGGGGGGAACACCGGGGAGCTGTTTTTT. It specifies CASSHSGGNTGELFF.

The genes are TRBV28 and TRBJ1-2, with D possibly TRBD1 on 5 matching bases. The CDR3 runs to 14 residues. Looked up from germline, CDR1 is MDHEN and CDR2 is SYDVKM. Trimming removed 3 bases from V and 5 bases from J, with 13 bases in between. The CDR3 here is CASSFIGGGYGYTF. The DNA for the CDR3 is TGTGCCAGCAGTTTCATCGGGGGAGGGTATGGCTACACCTTC.

The J gene is TRBJ2-2, the V gene TRBV2; 8 nucleotides match TRBD2. CDR1 and CDR2 from the germline V gene are SNHLY and FYNNEI. This CDR3 has 16 residues. Trimming at V came to 5 bases and at J to 1 base, leaving 6 bases not matched to a gene. The CDR3 here is CASSLLAVMNTGELFF. CDR3 coding DNA: TGTGCCAGCAGTCTACTAGCGGTAATGAACACCGGGGAGCTGTTTTTT.

This chain links TRBV7-9 with TRBJ1-6, with 9 bases that match TRBD1. V was pared by 5 bases and J by 7 bases, with 9 bases of the junction left unmatched. Germline V gene sequence: CDR1 SEHNR, CDR2 FQNEAQ (reference sequence). The CDR3 sequence is 16 residues long. CDR3 region: CASSPQSGTGNSPLHF. In nucleotides, the CDR3 is TGTGCCAGCAGCCCTCAATCCGGGACAGGGAATTCACCCCTCCACTTT.

V is TRBV30 and J is TRBJ2-6, with D possibly matching TRBD2 (6 bases). The germline V and J ends were trimmed by 2 bases and 1 base, with 18 bases remaining between them. CDR1 GTSNPN and CDR2 SVGIG come from the germline V gene (reference sequence). The CDR3 is 18 residues long. Here the CDR3 DNA reads TGTGCCTGGAGTAAGAGCGGGTCCCTGGGGTCTGGGGCCAACGTCCTGACTTTC. The encoded protein is CAWSKSGSLGSGANVLTF.

The chain recombines TRBV7-8 with TRBJ2-1; 8 positions match TRBD1. CDR1 SGHVS and CDR2 FQNEAQ come from the germline V gene. With V trimmed by 4 bases and J by 4 bases, 18 bases remained unmatched. This CDR3 comprises 19 residues. DNA for the CDR3: TGTGCCAGCAGCTCCGAGGGTCACGTGGCAGGGGGCAAGTACAATGAGCAGTTCTTC. As protein: CASSSEGHVAGGKYNEQFF.

This rearrangement joins TRBV7-2 to TRBJ2-1; possible D gene TRBD2, 6 bases. V lost 11 bases and J lost 6, with 17 bases in between. In germline, CDR1 is SGHTA, CDR2 FQGNSA. The CDR3 sequence is 13 residues long. CDR3 sequence: CARRVAGSNEQFF. In nucleotides, the CDR3 is TGTGCCCGGAGGGTAGCCGGTTCCAATGAGCAGTTCTTC.

This chain connects TRBV28 to TRBJ1-6, with D unclear. The CDR3 has 15 amino acids. Trimming cost V 5 bases and J 6 bases, with 14 bases left between them. CDR1 MDHEN and CDR2 SYDVKM come from the germline V gene. The CDR3 coding sequence is TGTGCCAGCAGTGTAACGGCCGGGAGTAATTCACCCCTCCACTTT. It codes for CASSVTAGSNSPLHF.

The chain couples TRBV7-8 to TRBJ2-1; 11 bases are shared with TRBD2. In germline, CDR1 is SGHVS, CDR2 FQNEAQ. V trimming: 0 bases; J trimming: 8 bases; junction bases outside the gene matches: 6. The CDR3 contains 16 residues. CDR3 nucleotides: TGTGCCAGCAGCTTAGCAGTGACTAGCGGGACCGATGAGCAGTTCTTC. Amino acids: CASSLAVTSGTDEQFF.

CDR3 residues: CASSQDIAGGPNEQFF. CDR3 coding DNA: TGCGCCAGCAGCCAAGATATCGCGGGAGGGCCTAATGAGCAGTTCTTC. The chain joins TRBV4-1 to TRBJ2-1; TRBD2 agrees at 9 bases. The trim removed 0 bases at V and 7 bases at J, leaving 7 bases unmatched. The germline CDR1 and CDR2 sequences are MGHRA and YSYEKL. This CDR3 contains 16 residues.

This CDR3 reads CASSQSQNRGRDGYTF. For the CDR3, the DNA is TGCGCCAGCAGTCAATCACAGAACAGGGGGAGAGATGGCTACACCTTC. V is TRBV23-1 and J is TRBJ1-2; 8 bases line up with TRBD1. TRBV23-1 carries the ORF label, with uncertain function. The CDR3 has 16 residues. V shed 0 bases, J shed 6 bases, and the junction held 9 bases outside the gene matches.

The chain links TRBV19 to TRBJ1-1; the D is unclear. Trimming left V 0 bases short and J 5 bases short, with 10 bases between. The CDR3 length is 14 residues. Germline values: CDR1 LNHDA, CDR2 SQIVND (reference sequence). CDR3: CASSIEPVYTEAFF. CDR3 DNA sequence: TGTGCCAGTAGTATAGAGCCAGTCTATACTGAAGCTTTCTTT.

The chain links TRBV30 to TRBJ2-3; TRBD2 is a possible D gene (6 bases). Germline CDR1 reads GTSNPN; CDR2 reads SVGIG (reference sequence). CDR3 length: 14 amino acids. V dropped 3 bases and J dropped 3 bases, with 13 bases sitting between them. CDR3: CAWRGGRGTDTQYF. The CDR3 DNA sequence: TGTGCCTGGAGAGGAGGGAGAGGGACAGATACGCAGTATTTT. Filled out from reference TRBV30 and TRBJ2-3, the complete variable domain reads SQTIHQWPATLVQPVGSPLSLECTVEGTSNPNLYWYRQAAGRGLQLLFYSVGIGQISSEVPQNLSASRPQDRQFILSSKKLLLSDSGFYLCAWRGGRGTDTQYFGPGTRLTVL.

The chain is built from TRBV3-1 (or the pseudogene TRBV3-2) and TRBJ1-4; D is uncertain. CDR3 length: 13 amino acids. CDR1 LGHDT and CDR2 YNNKEL come from the germline V gene (reference sequence). The ends were cut back, 4 bases at V and 3 bases at J, with 6 bases in the middle. The DNA for the CDR3 is TGTGCCAGCAGCCCTACAGCTAATGAAAAACTGTTTTTT. Residues: CASSPTANEKLFF.

This chain connects TRBV18 to TRBJ1-5; D not resolved. Germline CDR1 and CDR2: KGHSH and LQKENI. The V and J ends lost 5 bases and 0 bases respectively, with 17 bases between them. The CDR3 is 17 amino acids. The CDR3 coding sequence is TGTGCCAGCTCAGCCACTGGGCAGTCCTATAGCAATCAGCCCCAGCATTTT. Its protein is CASSATGQSYSNQPQHF.

This rearrangement joins TRBV2 to TRBJ1-4, with TRBD1 matching 9 bases. The CDR3 runs 18 residues. V was clipped by 6 bases and J by 0 bases; unmatched bases: 11. CDR1 is SNHLY, CDR2 FYNNEI, per germline. The CDR3 bases are TGTGCCAGCAGCAGGGACAGGGTAACTATTGCAACTAATGAAAAACTGTTTTTT. It specifies CASSRDRVTIATNEKLFF.

The chain uses TRBV5-1 and TRBJ2-2, with D hard to call. This CDR3 region has 13 residues. Trimming took off 1 base at V and 4 bases at J, with 5 bases between the two ends. Germline V gene data show CDR1 as SGHRS and CDR2 as YFSETQ. The CDR3 DNA reads as TGCGCCAGCAGCTTGAGTGCCACCGGGGAGCTGTTTTTT. This translates into CASSLSATGELFF.

The chain uses TRBV19 and TRBJ1-5, with 7 positions matching TRBD1. Trimming took 7 bases from V and 2 from J; bases not matched to a gene: 17. The CDR3 has 18 residues. Germline lookup yields CDR1 LNHDA and CDR2 SQIVND (reference sequence). CDR3 bases: TGTGCCAGTATGGGGGGAGGGGGCAAAACCTCGGGCAATCAGCCCCAGCATTTT. This codes for CASMGGGGKTSGNQPQHF.

This chain uses TRBV27 with TRBJ2-3; D may correspond to TRBD1 or TRBD2 (5 bases each). Germline CDR1 is MNHEY and CDR2 is SMNVEV (reference sequence). This CDR3 is 12 amino acids long. V was trimmed by 5 bases and J by 8 bases, leaving 11 bases between them. DNA for the CDR3: TGTGCCAGCAGTGATTGGGGGAGTACGCAGTATTTT. It codes for CASSDWGSTQYF.

The chain recombines TRBV9 with TRBJ1-1, with 8 bases fitting TRBD1. CDR3 size: 17 residues. Losses at the gene ends were 0 bases for V and 1 base for J; bases not matched to a gene: 8. Germline V gene sequence: CDR1 SGDLS, CDR2 YYNGEE. CDR3 DNA: TGTGCCAGCAGCGTAGGTAGCCACAGGGGGAAGAACACTGAAGCTTTCTTT. It encodes CASSVGSHRGKNTEAFF. The whole variable domain, filled in from reference TRBV9 and TRBJ1-1, reads DSGVTQTPKHLITATGQRVTLRCSPRSGDLSVYWYQQSLDQGLQFLIQYYNGEERAKGNILERFSAQQFPDLHSELNLSSLELGDSALYFCASSVGSHRGKNTEAFFGQGTRLTVV.